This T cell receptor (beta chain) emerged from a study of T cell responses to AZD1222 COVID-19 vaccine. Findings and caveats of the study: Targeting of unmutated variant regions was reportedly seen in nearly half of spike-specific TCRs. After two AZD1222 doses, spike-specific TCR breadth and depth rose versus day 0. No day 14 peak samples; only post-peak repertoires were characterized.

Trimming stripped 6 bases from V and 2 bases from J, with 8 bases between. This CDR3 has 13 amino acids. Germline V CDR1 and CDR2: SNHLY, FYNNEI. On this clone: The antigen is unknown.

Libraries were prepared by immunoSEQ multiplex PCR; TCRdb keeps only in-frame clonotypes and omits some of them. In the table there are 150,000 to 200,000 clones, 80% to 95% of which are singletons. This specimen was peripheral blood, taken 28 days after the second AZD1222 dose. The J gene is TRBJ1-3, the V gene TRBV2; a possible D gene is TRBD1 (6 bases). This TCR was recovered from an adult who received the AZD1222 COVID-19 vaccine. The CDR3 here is CASRRDTGNTIYF. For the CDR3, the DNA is TGTGCCAGCAGAAGGGACACTGGAAACACCATATATTTT.